This passage covers 10 T cell receptor beta chains from one sample sequenced in a study of blood T cell repertoires in COVID-19 (dated by TCRdb to between 2020 and 2021). Library construction relied on the immunoSEQ multiplex PCR assay. TCRdb limited this immuneACCESS table to in-frame rearrangements with V and J called. A share of clones is missing; checked studies link under half to unresolved V genes, and the rest is unexplained. The sample table records more than 150,000 clones; 90% of these occur just once. 0.53% of the sample is taken by the ten largest. The sequencing sample was made of peripheral blood. Receptors were obtained from a man aged 50 or older with acute or convalescent COVID-19.

The J gene is TRBJ2-5, the V gene TRBV5-1, with D perhaps matching TRBD2 (6 bases). The CDR3 sequence is 14 residues long. The V and J ends lost 7 bases and 2 bases respectively, with 15 bases between them. Germline CDR1 is SGHRS and CDR2 is YFSETQ. The DNA for the CDR3 is TGCGCCAGCTCGCGGGGAACATCGCAAGAGACCCAGTACTTC. Translation gives CASSRGTSQETQYF.

This sequence joins TRBV29-1 and TRBJ2-7; D possibly corresponds to TRBD2 (6 bases). The germline V gene has CDR1 SQVTM and CDR2 ANQGSEA. V was cut by 6 bases and J by 3 bases, with 9 bases left in between. The CDR3 runs 11 residues. The CDR3 DNA sequence: TGCAGCGTGCAGGAGGGCTACGAGCAGTACTTC. Its translation is CSVQEGYEQYF.

This clone occurred once. The rearrangement uses TRBV10-2 and TRBJ2-2, with 10 bases aligning to TRBD1. The CDR3 extends over 16 amino acids. CDR1 and CDR2 from the germline V gene are WSHSY and SAAADI. V shed 2 bases, J shed 6 bases, and the junction held 6 bases outside the gene matches. Here the CDR3 DNA reads TGCGCCAGCAGTGAGGCGGGACAGGGGCTTGCCGGGGAGCTGTTTTTT. It encodes CASSEAGQGLAGELFF.

The rearrangement joins TRBV7-6 to TRBJ1-1; tentatively, D is TRBD1 (5 bases). The CDR3 sequence is 12 residues long. CDR1 SGHVS and CDR2 FNYEAQ come from the germline V gene. Trimming stripped 0 bases from V and 7 bases from J, with 6 bases between. CDR3 coding DNA: TGTGCCAGCAGCTTAGCGGGGGGTGAAGCTTTCTTT. Protein product: CASSLAGGEAFF.

The chain is built from TRBV27 and TRBJ1-1; 9 positions agree with TRBD1. Per germline, CDR1 MNHEY and CDR2 SMNVEV (reference sequence). The J segment lost 1 base and the V segment lost 6 bases, leaving 6 bases of the junction unmatched. The CDR3 extends over 15 amino acids. The CDR3 here is CASSKDRGENTEAFF. The CDR3 region has the DNA TGTGCCAGCAGCAAGGACAGGGGCGAGAACACTGAAGCTTTCTTT.

The J gene is TRBJ1-1, the V gene TRBV6-5; no clear D. Germline V CDR1 and CDR2: MNHEY, SVGAGI. This CDR3 spans 13 amino acids. Trimming cost V 6 bases and J 8 bases, with 16 bases left between them. Here the CDR3 reads CASRQPRLNEAFF. In DNA form, the CDR3 reads TGTGCCAGCAGACAACCTAGACTAAACGAAGCTTTCTTT.

V gene TRBV5-4 combines with J gene TRBJ2-5, with D perhaps TRBD1 (6 bases). This CDR3 has 16 residues. CDR1 is SGHNT and CDR2 is YYREEE in the germline V gene (reference sequence). Trimming shortened V by 0 bases and J by 4 bases, and 16 bases separated the two germline ends. The CDR3 nucleotides are TGTGCCAGCAGCTTGGCCATGGGTACAGGGCGAGAGACCCAGTACTTC. It is translated as CASSLAMGTGRETQYF.

This rearrangement joins TRBV5-1 to TRBJ2-1; 10 nucleotides line up with TRBD2. The J segment lost 5 bases and the V segment lost 0 bases, leaving 11 bases of the junction unmatched. This CDR3 region has 18 residues. Germline loops: CDR1 SGHRS, CDR2 YFSETQ. CDR3 coding DNA: TGCGCCAGCAGCTTGGGATCTAGCGGGGGAGCTCAAGACAATGAGCAGTTCTTC. Protein product: CASSLGSSGGAQDNEQFF.

J is TRBJ1-1 and V is TRBV6-5; 10 nucleotides align to TRBD1. Germline trimming cut 5 bases from V and 3 bases from J; bases unmatched to any gene: 6. The CDR3 extends over 15 amino acids. Germline-derived CDR1 and CDR2 are MNHEY and SVGAGI. The CDR3 nucleotides are TGTGCCAGCAGTCCCGGGACAGGGGCTTACACTGAAGCTTTCTTT. Protein: CASSPGTGAYTEAFF.

This clone was picked up one time. V gene TRBV19 combines with J gene TRBJ2-7, with D tentatively TRBD1 (6 bases). Trimming shortened V by 6 bases and J by 7 bases, and 19 bases separated the two germline ends. The CDR3 contains 14 residues. Germline V CDR1 and CDR2: LNHDA, SQIVND (reference sequence). The CDR3 here is CASSSDRTTGEQYF. The CDR3 coding sequence is TGTGCCAGTAGCTCCGACAGGACCACCGGGGAGCAGTACTTC.